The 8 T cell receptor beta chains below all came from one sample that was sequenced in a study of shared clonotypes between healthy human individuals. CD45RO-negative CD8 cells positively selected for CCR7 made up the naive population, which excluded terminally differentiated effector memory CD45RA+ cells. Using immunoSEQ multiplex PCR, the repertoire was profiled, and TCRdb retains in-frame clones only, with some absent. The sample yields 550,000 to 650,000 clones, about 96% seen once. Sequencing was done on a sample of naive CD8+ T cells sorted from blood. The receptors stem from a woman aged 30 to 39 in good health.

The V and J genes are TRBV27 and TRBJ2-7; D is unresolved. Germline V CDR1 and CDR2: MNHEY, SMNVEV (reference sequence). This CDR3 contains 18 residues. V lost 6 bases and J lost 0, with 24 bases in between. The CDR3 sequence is CASSPSRLDTSPSYEQYF. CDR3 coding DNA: TGTGCCAGCAGCCCATCAAGACTCGACACCAGCCCCTCCTACGAGCAGTACTTC.

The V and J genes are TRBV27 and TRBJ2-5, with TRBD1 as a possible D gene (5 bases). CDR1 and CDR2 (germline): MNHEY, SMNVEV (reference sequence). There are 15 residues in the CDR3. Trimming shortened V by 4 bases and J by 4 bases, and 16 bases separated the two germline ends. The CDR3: CASSSSPGLLETQYF. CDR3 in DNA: TGTGCCAGCAGTTCGAGCCCAGGGCTTCTAGAGACCCAGTACTTC.

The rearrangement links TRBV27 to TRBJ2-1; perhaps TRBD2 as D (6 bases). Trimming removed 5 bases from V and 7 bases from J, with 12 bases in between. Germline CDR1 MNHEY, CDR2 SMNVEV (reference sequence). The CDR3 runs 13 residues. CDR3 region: CASSPGGTNEQFF. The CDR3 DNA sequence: TGTGCCAGCAGTCCGGGCGGGACGAATGAGCAGTTCTTC.

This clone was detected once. Here the CDR3 reads CASSEAIAGGYEQYF. The CDR3 DNA follows: TGTGCCAGCAGTGAAGCTATAGCGGGGGGCTACGAGCAGTACTTC. The chain is built from TRBV2 and TRBJ2-5; 10 bases fit TRBD2. The last part of the DNA fits TRBJ2-7 better; the J call may be wrong. CDR3 length: 15 residues. CDR1 is SNHLY, CDR2 FYNNEI, per germline.

CDR3 in DNA: TGTGCCAGCAGCCTACGCCTAGGGTGGGACAGGGATTCCTACAATGAGCAGTTCTTC. Translating it yields CASSLRLGWDRDSYNEQFF. The J gene is TRBJ2-1, the V gene TRBV27, with TRBD1 matching 9 bases. Germline CDR1 reads MNHEY; CDR2 reads SMNVEV (reference sequence). The junction had 16 bases not matched to a gene; V was cut back by 6 bases and J by 1 base. The CDR3 is 19 residues long.

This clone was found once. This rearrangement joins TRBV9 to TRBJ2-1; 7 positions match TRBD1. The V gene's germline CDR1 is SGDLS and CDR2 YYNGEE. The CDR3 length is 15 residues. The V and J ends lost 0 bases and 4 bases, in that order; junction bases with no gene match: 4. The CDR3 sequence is CASSVGTGGYNEQFF. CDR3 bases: TGTGCCAGCAGCGTAGGGACAGGTGGATACAATGAGCAGTTCTTC.

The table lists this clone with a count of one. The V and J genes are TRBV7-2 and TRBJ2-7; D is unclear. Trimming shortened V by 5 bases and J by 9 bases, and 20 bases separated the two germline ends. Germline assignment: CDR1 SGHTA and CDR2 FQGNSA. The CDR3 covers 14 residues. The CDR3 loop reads CASSPYYYTTRQYF. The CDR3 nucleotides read TGTGCCAGCAGCCCATACTACTATACTACGAGGCAGTACTTC.

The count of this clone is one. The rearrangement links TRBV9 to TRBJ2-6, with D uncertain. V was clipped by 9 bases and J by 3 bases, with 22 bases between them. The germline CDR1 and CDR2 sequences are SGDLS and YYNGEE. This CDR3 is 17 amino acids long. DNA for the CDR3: TGTGCCAACGTTGCGACGGTGGAACTGATTGGGGCCAACGTCCTGACTTTC. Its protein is CANVATVELIGANVLTF.